Sequencing of this T cell receptor beta chain was carried out in a study of blood T cells in healthy people across ages. Total RNA amounts of at least 5.5 micrograms were extracted per sample. The CDR3 covers 14 residues. Germline V CDR1 and CDR2: MNHNS, SASEGT. The V and J ends lost 1 base and 4 bases respectively, with 9 bases between them. The second PCR ran roughly 6 to 12 cycles with a sample-barcoded 5' primer and J-beta primers. TCRdb reprocessed the 5' RACE reads via MiXCR and lists one record per CDR3 protein. The sample contains some 560,000 distinct CDR3 sequences, about 28% of which appear only once. The same data also contributed to another study, on T cells of mothers and their children. In that study: Three healthy Caucasian mothers gave samples, and so did their six children. Pairs that are related and pairs that are unrelated have TCR recombination output shaped similarly by thymic selection. Related mother-child pairs shared marginally more repertoire than unrelated pairs, though not significantly.

Sequencing was performed on blood. The receptor was derived from a boy between 2 and 10 years old in good health. This chain joins TRBV6-1 and TRBJ2-3; TRBD1 might be the D (6 bases). This chain's CDR3 is CASSEVGGPDTQYF. The CDR3 DNA reads TGTGCCAGCAGTGAAGTAGGGGGACCAGATACGCAGTATTTT.